This T cell receptor (beta chain) was sequenced in a study of T cell responses to AZD1222 COVID-19 vaccine. Germline CDR1 is SNHLY and CDR2 is FYNNEI. This CDR3 is 18 amino acids long. V was pared by 2 bases and J by 4 bases, with 18 bases between. Produced via immunoSEQ multiplex PCR; TCRdb's table is partial and in-frame only. The data show about 190,000 clones, 90% to 95% seen once. V is TRBV2 and J is TRBJ1-6; no firm D call. The material was peripheral blood, obtained on day 0 of AZD1222 vaccination. The receptor comes from an adult in good health. As DNA, the CDR3 is TGTGCCAGCAGTGAATTTGGGCGGGGTATATCTTATAATTCACCCCTCCACTTT. Protein sequence: CASSEFGRGISYNSPLHF.